This paragraph reports one TCR beta chain. It has no known antigen specificity. No base quality information exists; no much larger clone differs at one position. The library was obtained by the immunoSEQ multiplex PCR assay. TCRdb mirrors the immuneACCESS table, restricted to in-frame sequences. Some clones are absent from its copies; in checked studies, under half trace to an unresolved V gene, and the reason for the others is unknown. In this sample the table shows about 84,000 clones, more than 65% of which occur a single time. The ten biggest clones cover around a tenth of the sample. This entry is derived from a study of control samples from healthy donors and cancer patients (TCRdb year 2020). Here V drops 7 bases and J drops 7 bases, and the junction holds 11 bases not matched to any gene. The CDR3 runs 14 amino acids, cysteine and phenylalanine included. Of the read, only the CDR3 DNA is kept; its 42 bases are in frame from base 1. Reading the germline V gene (reference sequence) gives CDR1 MNHEY and CDR2 SMNVEV.

Sequencing was carried out using PBMCs. The sequence came from a man in his 60s with head and neck cancer. Recombination connected TRBV27 to TRBJ1-2, with TRBD1 identical over 8 junction bases. The nucleotide sequence reads TGTGCCAGCAAATCCCAGACAGGGGCCGGTGGCTACACCTTC. It translates to CASKSQTGAGGYTF.